This T cell receptor (beta chain) was sequenced in a study of T-cell memory formation after mild COVID-19. Study outcomes and limitations: In second-wave clones peaking day 37, SARS-CoV-2 specificity remained unconfirmed. In pre-infection memory, a portion of responding clones appeared, which suggested that cross-reactive memory joined. Clones that shrank (day 15 to 85) were balanced CD4/CD8, whereas later expanders leaned CD4+.

The germline CDR1 and CDR2 sequences are SGHDN and FVKESK. After removal of 5 bases from V and 4 bases from J, the junction contained 4 bases not matched to a gene. The CDR3 length is 15 residues. On this clonotype itself: Its matching antigen is unknown.

TCRdb analysed the 5' RACE reads with MiXCR anew, one entry per CDR3 protein. The sample consists of roughly 150,000 distinct CDR3 sequences, approximately 15% of them appearing once. The source is an adult woman who had mild COVID-19 (a few samples of this study predate the infection). Cell type and time point are not known. The chain employs TRBV14 and TRBJ2-2, with 10 bases fitting TRBD2. The sequencing sample was made of PBMCs or a T cell subset sorted from them (not recorded which). CDR3 nucleotide sequence: TGTGCCAGCAGCGCGACTAGCGGGTCCACCGGGGAGCTGTTTTTT. Its protein is CASSATSGSTGELFF.